These T cell receptor beta chains were read from a single sample in a study of monozygotic twins with inflammatory bowel disease. Each CDR3 protein gets one entry in TCRdb, which reprocessed the 5' RACE reads and gives no DNA. The sample data list about 330,000 distinct CDR3 sequences. The sample comprised blood. These receptor sequences come from a human donor with ulcerative colitis or Crohn's disease, or a healthy co-twin of an affected twin (not recorded which). The CDR3 runs from the conserved cysteine through the conserved F or W. Each record gives: CDR3 protein, J gene, V gene, CDR3 length.

CASSLRGRPGGYGYTF | TRBJ1-2 | TRBV7-8 | 16
CASSRLQGRETQYF | TRBJ2-5 | TRBV19 | 14
CSGGRGSGWNEAFF | TRBJ1-1 | TRBV20-1 | 14
CASSHGTSGYNEQFF | TRBJ2-1 | TRBV5-1 | 15
CASSSRDREGFYNSPLHF | TRBJ1-6 | TRBV25-1 | 18
CASSPAGLDTQYF | TRBJ2-3 | TRBV12-3/TRBV12-4 | 13
CASSLGETYEQYF | TRBJ2-7 | TRBV12-3/TRBV12-4 | 13
CASSPRTGRGDTEAFF | TRBJ1-1 | TRBV5-1 | 16
CSATRSAGGNEQFF | TRBJ2-1 | TRBV20-1 | 14
CASSQGQGSEQFF | TRBJ2-1 | TRBV4-1 | 13
CASEDVTGTGVTRRKNIQYF | TRBJ2-4 | TRBV6-4 | 20
CASSHPQNSYEQYF | TRBJ2-7 | TRBV12-3/TRBV12-4 | 14
CASSFFRDGPQHF | TRBJ1-5 | TRBV12-3/TRBV12-4 | 13
CASSQETVTTNEKLFF | TRBJ1-4 | TRBV4-1 | 16
CASSLDLAVSYNEQFF | TRBJ2-1 | TRBV7-7 | 16
CASSPTGQLEFF | TRBJ2-1 | TRBV2 | 12
CAWSRRDRGFTDTQYF | TRBJ2-3 | TRBV30 | 16
CSARDRLAGGPRTDTQYF | TRBJ2-3 | TRBV20-1 | 18
CASSSLGTTIDVQYF | TRBJ2-3 | TRBV11-2 | 15
CASSASREGGETQYF | TRBJ2-5 | TRBV25-1 | 15
CASSPGTATRLFF | TRBJ1-4 | TRBV18 | 13
CASSWDRSYEQYF | TRBJ2-7 | TRBV12-3/TRBV12-4 | 13
CASSEGAGGGNEQFF | TRBJ2-1 | TRBV6-1 | 15
CASSRYNEQFF | TRBJ2-1 | TRBV11-2 | 11
CAIRPGLESVPYEQYF | TRBJ2-7 | TRBV10-3 | 16
CASSPSYEQYF | TRBJ2-7 | TRBV7-2 | 11
CASSLRGRIDGYTF | TRBJ1-2 | TRBV27 | 14
CASTAGTSYNEQFF | TRBJ2-1 | TRBV6-4 | 14
CASRRLRDPREGQPQHF | TRBJ1-5 | TRBV28 | 17
CASSQDLGGATEAFF | TRBJ1-1 | TRBV3-1 | 15
CASSFTVNTEAFF | TRBJ1-1 | TRBV12-3/TRBV12-4 | 13
CASSPLAVYNEQFF | TRBJ2-1 | TRBV7-6 | 14
CARDATNEKLFF | TRBJ1-4 | TRBV10-1 | 12
CASSPGQGVSEAFF | TRBJ1-1 | TRBV5-1 | 14
CSARTPGGRTEAFF | TRBJ1-1 | TRBV20-1 | 14